These T cell receptor beta chains were read from a single sample in a study of control samples from healthy donors and cancer patients. Using immunoSEQ multiplex PCR, the repertoire was profiled, and TCRdb retains in-frame clones only, with some absent. The top ten hold about 4% of the sample, which has fewer than 200,000 clones, just over 90% seen once. The sequencing sample was made of blood. Every receptor here comes from an older woman in good health. Both conserved end residues are part of each CDR3. The order of the fields is D gene, J gene, V gene, CDR3 protein, CDR3 DNA. A D gene is named only where the DNA matches it firmly.

- TRBJ1-1 TRBV12-3/TRBV12-4 CASTPQGTEAFF TGTGCCAGCACTCCTCAAGGCACTGAAGCTTTCTTT
- TRBJ1-3 TRBV19 CASSILGDWTVRLNRFGNTIYF TGTGCCAGTAGTATTTTGGGTGACTGGACAGTTCGTCTTAATCGTTTTGGAAACACCATATATTTT
- TRBJ2-2 TRBV7-2 CASSLPGELFF TGTGCCAGCAGCTTACCCGGGGAGCTGTTTTTT
TRBD2 TRBJ2-7 TRBV27 CASSFRYGGLAGYEQYF TGTGCCAGCAGCTTTAGATATGGGGGACTAGCGGGCTACGAGCAGTACTTC
- TRBJ1-6 TRBV4-3 CASSQLMGIGSFYNSPLHF TGCGCCAGCAGCCAACTAATGGGTATAGGGTCTTTCTATAATTCACCCCTCCACTTT
- TRBJ1-1 TRBV15 CATSRQMNTEAFF TGTGCCACCAGCAGACAAATGAACACTGAAGCTTTCTTT
- TRBJ2-7 TRBV5-1 CASSLGGSGSYEQYF TGCGCCAGCAGCTTGGGCGGTTCCGGGTCCTACGAGCAGTACTTC
- TRBJ2-1 TRBV6-6 CASSPRLAGEQFF TGTGCCAGCAGTCCCCGGCTAGCTGGCGAGCAGTTCTTC
TRBD1 TRBJ1-5 TRBV27 CASRRDSQGSIPQHF TGTGCCAGCAGACGGGACAGTCAAGGAAGTATCCCCCAGCATTTT
- TRBJ1-2 TRBV6-1 CASSEAGTGGYTF TGTGCCAGCAGTGAAGCCGGGACGGGTGGCTACACCTTC
- TRBJ2-1 TRBV4-1 CASSLGFDNYNEQFF TGCGCCAGCAGCCTTGGGTTTGATAATTACAATGAGCAGTTCTTC
TRBD1 TRBJ2-3 TRBV5-4 CASSSKLSILRGHTDTQYF TGTGCCAGCAGCTCTAAATTAAGTATATTAAGGGGGCACACAGATACGCAGTATTTT
TRBD2 TRBJ2-7 TRBV10-3 CAISESEGLAGGASYEQYF TGTGCCATCAGTGAGTCCGAAGGACTAGCGGGGGGGGCGTCCTACGAGCAGTACTTC
- TRBJ1-4 TRBV4-3 CASSRVRHELEKLFF TGCGCCAGCAGCCGAGTGAGGCATGAGCTTGAAAAACTGTTTTTT
TRBD2 TRBJ2-5 TRBV18 CASSPPSSSGGGQETQYF TGTGCCAGCTCACCACCGTCGAGTAGCGGGGGAGGCCAAGAGACCCAGTACTTC
- TRBJ2-5 TRBV6-5 CASSYSKAQETQYF TGTGCCAGCAGTTACTCGAAGGCGCAAGAGACCCAGTACTTC
- TRBJ1-5 TRBV7-9 CASSLSGTGGNQPQHF TGTGCCAGCAGCCTCTCCGGGACGGGAGGTAATCAGCCCCAGCATTTT
- TRBJ1-1 TRBV5-4 CASSLGQRNTEAFF TGTGCCAGCAGCTTGGGACAGCGGAACACTGAAGCTTTCTTT
TRBD1 TRBJ1-3 TRBV9 CASSPGQSYTIYF TGTGCCAGCAGCCCGGGACAGAGTTACACCATATATTTT
- TRBJ1-5 TRBV6-5 CASSYRINQPQHF TGTGCCAGCAGTTACAGGATCAATCAGCCCCAGCATTTT
- TRBJ2-3 TRBV21-1 CASSKATVTDTQYF TGTGCCAGCAGCAAAGCGACAGTCACAGATACGCAGTATTTT